This TCR beta chain is from a study of T cells in Graves' hyperthyroidism and ophthalmopathy (dated by TCRdb to the late 2010s). Context from the whole study: Peripheral blood was sampled at the time of initial diagnosis, prior to any treatment. A discovery cohort of about a hundred patients, roughly 45 with Graves' ophthalmopathy and 55 to 60 with stable Graves' hyperthyroidism, was used to find distinguishing TCR V-J signatures. Prospective prediction of ophthalmopathy was tested in an independent validation cohort consisting of 18 hyperthyroidism patients and over 15 patients who later progressed to ophthalmopathy. The 85 to 100 discovery patients were divided at random into training and test sets in a 7:3 ratio. In about 6 Graves' hyperthyroidism patients, the study also compared T-cell repertoires from thyroid tissue with T-cell repertoires from blood. After sampling, hyperthyroidism patients received methimazole starting at 30 mg daily, and ophthalmopathy patients received high-dose intravenous methylprednisolone. The paper reports TCR Vbeta CDR3 sequencing of roughly 140 peripheral blood samples: 43 ophthalmopathy, fewer than 80 hyperthyroidism and around 17 progressor patients.

The TCR beta CDR3 regions were amplified from the RNA transcripts. A first-round RT-PCR of the TCR CDR3 used the HTBI primer set with the Qiagen OneStep RT-PCR kit. The libraries were constructed in a second round of multiplex PCR and then size-selected and purified. The libraries were sequenced on an Illumina HiSeq2000 using paired-end 100 bp reads. In the original analysis: SOAPnuke was used to process the raw data, removing reads that contained adapters or uncalled bases, had a mean Phred below 15, or lacked an exact match to the constant primer or identifier. High-quality paired reads were merged using COPE v1.2.5, and each unique nucleotide sequence was defined as a clonotype. MiTCR v1.1 was used to align clonotypes to the IMGT TRBV, TRBD and TRBJ reference segments. The analysis included only V-J combinations with a frequency above 0.0001, which together covered around 99% of the repertoires. A TCS score was defined as the ratio between F50 (clonal expansion) and ExV (chaos), using BLOSUM62-based TCRdist between CDR3 peptides within each V-J. Welch's t-statistics and random forest reduced 514 V-J features to 13, which were used in a naive Bayes classifier (R e1071). The raw public reads went through TCRdb reprocessing: fastp at Q25, MiXCR clone calling, in-frame beta chains kept. Rows are combined by CDR3 protein, so each entry shows the most common genes and DNA. These V and J calls derive from TCRdb rather than the authors' analysis. Counted in this sample were around 350,000 distinct CDR3 sequences; roughly 19% of them appeared once. About 3.7% of the sample goes to the ten largest clones.

Stable Graves' hyperthyroidism was defined as no progression to ophthalmopathy during 18 months of follow-up. Hyperthyroidism patients were aged 18 to 65 years and newly diagnosed, with disease duration of less than 2 months. Exclusion was applied to patients with uncontrolled infections, other autoimmune diseases, pregnancy or lactation. Clinical symptoms, serum thyroxine and TRAb, thyroid ultrasound, and orbital computed tomography formed the basis for the diagnoses. Ficoll-Paque density gradient centrifugation was used to isolate PBMCs from around 9.1 ml of fresh peripheral blood. Trizol reagent was used to extract total RNA, and RNA quality was then checked on an Agilent 2100 Bioanalyzer. This clonotype was counted between two and nine times. This receptor's antigen is unknown. No base quality information exists; no much larger clone differs at one position. Sequences SEHNR (CDR1) and FQNEAQ (CDR2) are obtained from the germline V gene (reference sequence). The germline ends are 16 bases apart after V is trimmed by 0 bases and J by 10 bases. The CDR3 numbers 16 residues from cysteine through phenylalanine. The retained sequence is limited to the CDR3, 48 bases, with the frame set at the first base.

What the study reported, not specific to this receptor: During validation, the model predicted progression to ophthalmopathy a median of approximately six months ahead of onset, with roughly 65% sensitivity and roughly 75% specificity. No statistical method was used to fix the sample size in advance, and group allocation was not hidden from the investigators. Most expanded thyroid clonotypes (frequency above 0.001) were also detected in blood, a finding suggesting that blood repertoires may reflect thyroid immune responses. Ophthalmopathy was separated from stable hyperthyroidism by a 13 V-J signature model, with about 88% sensitivity and 81% to 83% specificity obtained in cross-validation and 80%/75% obtained in testing.

The chain uses TRBV7-9 and TRBJ1-6; there is no confident call for the D gene. The clonotype comes from a woman aged 18-29 years with Graves' hyperthyroidism. Source material: blood. The CDR3 region: CASSLARVALGSPLHF. The nucleotide sequence reads TGTGCCAGCAGCTTAGCGCGGGTGGCCCTGGGGTCACCCCTCCACTTT.